A selection of T cell receptor beta chains follows, all from one sample in a study of PD-1 blockade in classical Hodgkin lymphoma. Only in-frame clones appear in the TCRdb table, and some are missing; sequencing was by immunoSEQ multiplex PCR. In the table there are 45,000 to 55,000 clones, 73% of which are singletons. The input for sequencing was peripheral blood mononuclear cells (PBMCs), taken before the second cycle of nivolumab. The receptors stem from a human donor with classical Hodgkin lymphoma. CDR3s include the opening cysteine and the closing phenylalanine or tryptophan. A D gene is named only where the DNA matches it firmly. The size entry is marked missing in some rows and otherwise reads once, few, many or a size class.

.,TRBJ2-7,TRBD1,TRBV18,TGTGCCAGCTCACTAAACAGGGGGTGGTACGAGCAGTACTTC,CASSLNRGWYEQYF
.,TRBJ2-2,.,TRBV30,TGTGCCTGGAGTGTTGAGACACCGACCGGGGAGCTGTTTTTT,CAWSVETPTGELFF
.,TRBJ2-1,.,TRBV30,TGTGCCTGGACCGGAGCGGCCTCCTTGGCCAATGAGCAGTTCTTC,CAWTGAASLANEQFF
.,TRBJ2-7,TRBD2,TRBV30,TGTGCCTGGAGTAGGACTAGCGGCTACGAGCAGTACTTC,CAWSRTSGYEQYF
.,TRBJ2-3,.,TRBV30,TGTGCCTGGAGTGCACTCCTTGGGGGGTTCACAGATACGCAGTATTTT,CAWSALLGGFTDTQYF
few,TRBJ2-1,TRBD2,TRBV19,TGTGCCAGCCAGTCCCCTAGCGGGAGGGCCGGGGGGCAGTTCTTC,CASQSPSGRAGGQFF
.,TRBJ2-7,.,TRBV7-9,TGTGCCAGCAGCTTTTCGTCCACCCTTGCCTCCTACGAGCAGTACTTC,CASSFSSTLASYEQYF
.,TRBJ2-2,TRBD2,TRBV29-1,TGCAGCGTTGAAGAGGTAGCGGGAGGGCCGGGCACCGGGGAGCTGTTTTTT,CSVEEVAGGPGTGELFF
.,TRBJ2-3,TRBD2,TRBV5-1,TGCGCCAGCAGCATAAGACTAGCGGGAGGAGGAGATACGCAGTATTTT,CASSIRLAGGGDTQYF
.,TRBJ1-6,.,TRBV27,TGTGCCAGCAGTTTCAGTGAGGGTAGTTCACCCCTCCACTTT,CASSFSEGSSPLHF
.,TRBJ2-3,TRBD2,TRBV11-3,TGTGCCAGCAGCCTAGCGGGAGGGTCTACGGATACGCAGTATTTT,CASSLAGGSTDTQYF
.,TRBJ2-6,.,TRBV6-4,TGTGCCAGCAGTGACTCTGGGGCCAACGTCCTGACTTTC,CASSDSGANVLTF
few,TRBJ1-2,.,TRBV9,TGTGCCAGCAGCGTAGACGCTGTTCGGGGCTACACCTTC,CASSVDAVRGYTF
.,TRBJ2-3,.,TRBV7-2,TGTGCCAGCAGCCATTCTCGGGTACAAGATACGCAGTATTTT,CASSHSRVQDTQYF
.,TRBJ2-3,.,TRBV27,TGTGCCAGCAGTCCCCATGGAGGCACAGATACGCAGTATTTT,CASSPHGGTDTQYF
few,TRBJ2-5,.,TRBV7-9,TGTGCCAGCAACCTCCCCTACGGCGCAGAGACCCAGTACTTC,CASNLPYGAETQYF
few,TRBJ1-2,.,TRBV14,TGTGCCAGCAGCCAAGACGGGACACGGAGATTCGTGGGTGGCTACACCTTC,CASSQDGTRRFVGGYTF
.,TRBJ2-7,.,TRBV19,TGTGCCAGTAGTATCAGTGGAACTCCCCCCTACGAGCAGTACTTC,CASSISGTPPYEQYF
.,TRBJ2-7,TRBD1,TRBV19,TGTGCCAGTAGTTCCCGATCGGGACAGGGGGCTTTGGTCGAGCAGTACTTC,CASSSRSGQGALVEQYF
few,TRBJ1-5,.,TRBV7-9,TGTGCCAGCAGCTTAGCGGGAGGGGACAATCAGCCCCAGCATTTT,CASSLAGGDNQPQHF
.,TRBJ2-3,.,TRBV5-5,TGTGCCAGCAGCCTGCGGGCCCTTAGCACAGATACGCAGTATTTT,CASSLRALSTDTQYF
.,TRBJ2-7,TRBD2,TRBV7-9,TGTGCCAAAGACCCCCTAGCGGGAGGCCCCTACGAGCAGTACTTC,CAKDPLAGGPYEQYF
.,TRBJ2-1,.,TRBV19,TGTGCCAGTACCGAGGGGGTTCGCGATGAGCAGTTCTTC,CASTEGVRDEQFF
.,TRBJ2-3,.,TRBV4-2,TGTGCCAGCAGCCCGCGGGACCTCCCCGGTGTGCCAGATACGCAGTATTTT,CASSPRDLPGVPDTQYF
.,TRBJ2-5,.,TRBV27,TGTGCCAGCAGTTTATCCCCCCCTCCTTCCGGACCGGTACAAGAGACCCAGTACTTC,CASSLSPPPSGPVQETQYF
.,TRBJ2-3,TRBD1,TRBV5-1,TGCGCCAGCAGCTTAAGGACAGGGGGAATAGATACGCAGTATTTT,CASSLRTGGIDTQYF
.,TRBJ1-3,.,TRBV11-2,TGTGCCAGCAGCTTAGCCGGTTCTGGAAACACCATATATTTT,CASSLAGSGNTIYF
.,TRBJ2-1,TRBD2,TRBV18,TGTGCCAGCTCCCTTATTCTAGCGGCAACCTACCCCAATGAGCAGTTCTTC,CASSLILAATYPNEQFF
few,TRBJ1-5,.,TRBV25-1,TGTGCCAGCAGCCGTGCGGGATCGGGCCAGCCCCAGCATTTT,CASSRAGSGQPQHF
.,TRBJ2-3,.,TRBV19,TGTGCCAGTAGTATAGGTAGGACTAGCACAGATACGCAGTATTTT,CASSIGRTSTDTQYF
.,TRBJ1-1,.,TRBV18,TGTGCCAGCTCACCACCGAACACCCCCATCCAGAACACTGAAGCTTTCTTT,CASSPPNTPIQNTEAFF
.,TRBJ2-7,.,TRBV7-2,TGTGCCAGCAGCCGTGTGACAGGAAGCTCCTACGAGCAGTACTTC,CASSRVTGSSYEQYF
.,TRBJ2-4,TRBD1,TRBV18,TGTGCCAGCTCACCGCTAACCCCGACAGGGGGGTCCCCACTGATAAACATTCAGTACTTC,CASSPLTPTGGSPLINIQYF
.,TRBJ2-2,TRBD2,TRBV19,TGTGCCAGTAGTATAAAGGGACTAGCGGGAGGGTTCACCGGGGAGCTGTTTTTT,CASSIKGLAGGFTGELFF
.,TRBJ2-6,.,TRBV7-2,TGTGCCAGCAGCTTAGTGGTCTTGGGGGCTTCTGGGGCCAACGTCCTGACTTTC,CASSLVVLGASGANVLTF
.,TRBJ2-7,TRBD1,TRBV7-7,TGTGCTAGCAGCTTGACAGGGGCGGGCGAGCAGTACTTC,CASSLTGAGEQYF
.,TRBJ2-5,TRBD2,TRBV19,TGTGCCAGTAGTATGGGCCGACTAGCGGGAGGGGGAGAGACCCAGTACTTC,CASSMGRLAGGGETQYF
.,TRBJ2-2,.,TRBV15,TGTGCCACCAGCCTAGAGTACAGGGACACCGGGGAGCTGTTTTTT,CATSLEYRDTGELFF
.,TRBJ2-1,.,TRBV28,TGTGCCAGCCGTTCGCCGGGGGAGCCCTCCTACAATGAGCAGTTCTTC,CASRSPGEPSYNEQFF
once,TRBJ2-1,.,TRBV9,TGTGCCAGCAGCGTAGATCTAGGCTCCTACAATGAGCAGTTCTTC,CASSVDLGSYNEQFF
.,TRBJ2-1,TRBD2,TRBV19,TGTGCCACCAGCGGGAAGAGCTCCTACAATGAGCAGTTCTTC,CATSGKSSYNEQFF
once,TRBJ2-7,.,TRBV2,TGTGCCAGCAAGGCGGATTGGGTGTCCTACGAGCAGTACTTC,CASKADWVSYEQYF
few,TRBJ1-5,.,TRBV27,TGTGCCAGCAGTTTTTCTTTCCAGCCCCAGCATTTT,CASSFSFQPQHF
.,TRBJ1-1,.,TRBV30,TGTGCCTGGAGGGACGGTAGTGAAGCTTTCTTT,CAWRDGSEAFF